Listed below are T cell receptor beta chains from one sample, sequenced in a study of blood T cell repertoires in COVID-19. Profiled with immunoSEQ multiplex PCR; TCRdb holds only in-frame clones, not every one. This sample yields approximately 250,000 clones, of which 70% to 90% are seen a single time; 4.1% belongs to the top ten. Material for sequencing was PBMCs or T cells enriched from blood (not recorded which). Source of these receptors: a woman aged 25 to 39 with acute COVID-19. Each CDR3 is given with its conserved first and last residue. The D gene is left open where the match is weak. Size tells how often a clone was seen (once, few, many) or the class of an expanded clone, and some rows leave it out.

>TRBD2|TRBV28|TRBJ2-1|.
TGTGCCAGCAGTATCCCGACTAGCGGGAGGGGTAATGAGCAGTTCTTC
CASSIPTSGRGNEQFF
>TRBD2|TRBV3-1/TRBV3-2|TRBJ2-3|.
TGTGCCAGCCGAAGGGCTAGCGGGAGTGGGACAGATACGCAGTATTTT
CASRRASGSGTDTQYF
>TRBD2|TRBV3-1/TRBV3-2|TRBJ2-7|.
TGTGCCAGCAGCCAAGACCATCCGGGAGGGCCCCACGAGCAGTACTTC
CASSQDHPGGPHEQYF
>.|TRBV4-1|TRBJ1-4|once
TGCGCCAGCAGCCAACCGGACCAGGGTTGGGAAAAACTGTTTTTT
CASSQPDQGWEKLFF
>.|TRBV15|TRBJ2-3|.
TGTGCCACCAGCAGAGATCACACAGATACGCAGTATTTT
CATSRDHTDTQYF
>TRBD2|TRBV15|TRBJ2-3|.
TGTGCCACCAGCAGCCGGACTAGAGCTAGCACAGATACGCAGTATTTT
CATSSRTRASTDTQYF
>.|TRBV15|TRBJ1-3|.
TGTGCCACCAGCAGAGACAGGGCCTCTGGAAACACCATATATTTT
CATSRDRASGNTIYF
>.|TRBV2|TRBJ1-6|.
TGTGCCAGCAGTGACAGGGTAACTTCACCCCTCCACTTT
CASSDRVTSPLHF
>TRBD2|TRBV28|TRBJ2-1|.
TGTGCCAGCAGGGCCCATGGGGGGGTTTACAATGAGCAGTTCTTC
CASRAHGGVYNEQFF
>.|TRBV19|TRBJ2-3|.
TGTGCCAGTAGTATTGGGGTCGGGGGCACAGATACGCAGTATTTT
CASSIGVGGTDTQYF
>.|TRBV6-2/TRBV6-3|TRBJ2-7|.
TGTGCCAGCAGCCTCGACAGAAACTACGAGCAGTACTTC
CASSLDRNYEQYF
>.|TRBV27|TRBJ2-2|.
TGTGCCAGCAGTCGGGGGATCGGGGAGCTGTTTTTT
CASSRGIGELFF
>TRBD1|TRBV30|TRBJ1-1|.
TGTGCCTGGAGTCTCGGACAGGGGACTGAAGCTTTCTTT
CAWSLGQGTEAFF